This T cell receptor beta chain was identified during a study of CD8+ T cells in alopecia areata. Following extraction, RNA underwent reverse transcription to cDNA, which served as the sequencing template. TCRdb's copy holds only in-frame clones and misses some; the assay was immunoSEQ multiplex PCR. The sample lists 150,000 to 200,000 clones; 67% were seen once. Turning to this clone: Its specificity is not known.

Germline V lookup: CDR1 SGHTA, CDR2 FQGNSA. V lost 5 bases, J lost 4 bases, and 6 bases stayed unmatched. This CDR3 spans 15 amino acids. The study's findings and limits: Elevated clonality characterized lesional scalp relative to normal scalp, particularly in alopecia totalis/universalis.

The receptor was isolated from a human donor with alopecia areata. This specimen was CD8+ T cells sorted from blood, taken at week 0. The chain uses TRBV7-2 and TRBJ2-3; 10 bases are shared with TRBD2. CDR3 in amino acids: CASSPSGGGADTQYF. Written as DNA, the CDR3 is TGTGCCAGCAGCCCGAGCGGGGGGGGCGCAGATACGCAGTATTTT.